Listed here is a single T cell receptor beta chain. Antigen: not known. The PCR had 60 Vbeta and 13 Jbeta primers. Sequencing was performed with immunoSEQ multiplex PCR; in TCRdb, only in-frame clones are kept and a portion is missing. The sample consists of 65,000 to 90,000 clones, around 73% of them appearing once. The CDR3 extends over 14 amino acids. From germline, CDR1 is MNHEY and CDR2 SVGAGI. The V gene end was trimmed by 4 bases and the J gene end by 5 bases; junction bases not matched to a gene: 3. The data were obtained in a study of cytomegalovirus exposure and HLA in healthy donors. Regarding the study as a whole: In a later analysis, compared with equally common non-associated chains, HLA-associated beta chains were more expanded.

Source material: PBMCs. V and J are TRBV6-5 and TRBJ1-5; TRBD1 matches 9 bases. This TCR derives from a woman between 35 and 50 years old in good health and CMV-seropositive. In nucleotides, the CDR3 is TGTGCCAGCAGTTGGGACAGGGTAGATCAGCCCCAGCATTTT. Translating gives CASSWDRVDQPQHF.